This T cell receptor (beta chain) was sequenced in a study of T cells expressing NK-cell markers. In the study overall: It was from sorted CD3+CD56+NKG2C+, CD3+CD56+NKG2C- and CD3+CD56-NKG2C+ T cells that TCR beta repertoires came.

Study-wide results and limits: Six or seven donors showed dominant NKG2C+ clonotypes comprising about 1.0-8% of their CD8+ T cells.

The CDR3 is 15 amino acids. The germline V gene has CDR1 DFQATT and CDR2 SNEGSKA (reference sequence). Details on this clonotype: What it recognizes is unknown.

UMI-tagged 5'RACE template switching yielded the TCR beta cDNA. TCRdb processed the 5' RACE reads again and assigns one entry to each CDR3 protein, with no DNA. There are some 450,000 distinct CDR3 sequences in the sample, with 7.3% held by the top ten. Sample: blood T cells: a sorted CD56 or NKG2C T cell subset, CD4+ or CD8+ T cells, or bulk PBMC T cells (not recorded which). This rearrangement joins TRBV20-1 to TRBJ2-3; TCRdb lists TRBD1, though no DNA is available to test this call. This sequence originates from a woman aged 18 to 75 in good health. CDR3: CSARTLAGGADTQYF.